This is a list of T cell receptor beta chains from one sample in a study of patients and donors after allogeneic stem cell transplantation. TCRdb ran MiXCR on the RT-PCR reads and lists one entry per CDR3 protein. The sample includes 100,000 to 130,000 distinct CDR3 sequences, around 33% of them seen just once. The sequencing input was blood, either unsorted or a sorted T cell fraction (not recorded which). The receptors stem from a human donor who was either an allogeneic HSCT recipient or a stem cell or donor lymphocyte infusion donor (not recorded which). It is not recorded whose cells these are; they may come from a transplant donor. Both conserved end residues are part of each CDR3. D genes are given only for firm matches. The listing skips clone size in some rows; elsewhere it reads once, few, many or a size class.

TRBJ2-2 NA few TRBV18 CASSSDTAGAGELFF TGTGCCAGCTCGTCCGACACGGCCGGAGCCGGGGAGCTGTTTTTT
TRBJ2-5 NA NA TRBV18 CASSPPVQTQYF TGTGCCAGCTCACCACCCGTCCAGACCCAGTACTTC
TRBJ1-2 NA few TRBV27 CATASTSINYGYTF TGTGCCACCGCCTCGACAAGCATCAACTATGGCTACACCTTC
TRBJ2-3 TRBD2 few TRBV5-1 CASSLMASSGDTQYF TGCGCCAGCAGCTTGATGGCGTCTAGCGGAGATACGCAGTATTTT
TRBJ1-6 NA few TRBV2 CASRWDPEGNSPLHF TGTGCCAGCCGATGGGACCCTGAGGGTAATTCACCCCTCCACTTT
TRBJ2-7 TRBD1 NA TRBV5-5 CASSSYRDRTGEQYF TGTGCCAGCAGCTCTTACCGGGACAGGACTGGCGAGCAGTACTTC
TRBJ1-6 NA few TRBV6-2/TRBV6-3 CASTTTGLNSPLHF TGTGCCAGCACCACGACAGGCCTCAATTCACCCCTCCACTTT
TRBJ1-1 NA NA TRBV5-1 CASSLLSMNTEAFF TGCGCCAGCAGCTTGCTGTCTATGAACACTGAAGCTTTCTTT
TRBJ1-1 NA many TRBV20-1 CSARGATEAFF TGCAGTGCTAGAGGTGCCACTGAAGCTTTCTTT
TRBJ2-2 TRBD2 NA TRBV29-1 CSALTSGIWGELFF TGCAGCGCCCTGACTAGCGGGATCTGGGGGGAGCTGTTTTTT
TRBJ1-5 NA NA TRBV4-2 CASSQGGGKPQHF TGTGCCAGCAGCCAAGGTGGGGGCAAGCCCCAGCATTTT
TRBJ1-2 NA few TRBV28 CASSWGYYGYTF TGTGCCAGCAGTTGGGGGTACTATGGCTACACCTTC
TRBJ2-7 TRBD2 NA TRBV6-2/TRBV6-3 CASSPSGRRYEQYF TGTGCCAGCAGCCCTAGCGGGAGACGATACGAGCAGTACTTC
TRBJ1-2 TRBD1 NA TRBV18 CASSPGQIDGYTF TGTGCCAGCTCCCCGGGACAGATCGATGGCTACACCTTC
TRBJ2-1 TRBD2 NA TRBV12-3/TRBV12-4 CASSLTSGHNEQFF TGTGCCAGCAGTTTGACTAGCGGCCACAATGAGCAGTTCTTC
TRBJ2-3 NA once TRBV7-2 CASSFRVDTQYF TGTGCCAGCAGCTTCAGGGTGGATACGCAGTATTTT
TRBJ2-3 TRBD2 few TRBV28 CASRRSGDWDTQYF TGTGCCAGCAGACGTAGCGGGGACTGGGATACGCAGTATTTT
TRBJ1-6 NA NA TRBV7-2 CASSLARHSPLHF TGTGCCAGCAGCTTAGCACGGCATTCACCCCTCCACTTT
TRBJ2-1 TRBD2 NA TRBV5-1 CASSSPGLAGGNEQFF TGCGCCAGCAGCTCGCCGGGACTAGCGGGAGGTAATGAGCAGTTCTTC
TRBJ1-3 NA NA TRBV6-5 CASSINRDGLRNTIYF TGTGCCAGCAGTATTAACAGGGATGGTCTACGAAACACCATATATTTT
TRBJ2-2 NA NA TRBV5-6 CASSLGQGFFPTTGELFF TGTGCCAGCAGCTTGGGTCAGGGCTTTTTTCCTACAACCGGGGAGCTGTTTTTT
TRBJ1-5 NA NA TRBV6-5 CASSYSRDPGQPQHF TGTGCCAGCAGTTACTCCCGGGACCCGGGTCAGCCCCAGCATTTT
TRBJ1-2 NA NA TRBV5-1 CASSLAVRRNYGYTF TGCGCCAGCAGCTTGGCGGTCCGACGGAACTATGGCTACACCTTC
TRBJ2-1 NA few TRBV3-1 CASSQLKTNEQFF TGTGCCAGCAGCCAACTAAAAACCAATGAGCAGTTCTTC
TRBJ2-5 NA few TRBV13 CASSLRGGLKETQYF TGTGCCAGCAGCTTACGAGGAGGTCTCAAAGAGACCCAGTACTTC
TRBJ2-1 TRBD2 NA TRBV3-1 CASSLTSGRYLYNEQFF TGTGCCAGCAGTTTGACTAGCGGGAGGTACCTATACAATGAGCAGTTCTTC
TRBJ1-5 TRBD1 few TRBV6-5 CASSYRDSQPQHF TGTGCCAGCAGTTACCGGGACAGTCAGCCCCAGCATTTT
TRBJ1-6 NA few TRBV7-2 CASSLTADVARDDSPLHF TGTGCCAGCAGCTTAACAGCTGATGTGGCCCGGGACGATTCACCCCTCCACTTT